The rows below give T cell receptor beta chains drawn from one sample of a study of T-cell memory formation after mild COVID-19. TCRdb re-called the 5' RACE reads with MiXCR, one entry per CDR3 protein. The table has 100,000 to 150,000 distinct CDR3 sequences, approximately 6.2% seen once. The specimen was PBMCs or a T cell subset sorted from them (not recorded which). These receptors all stem from an adult woman who had mild COVID-19 (a few samples of this study predate the infection). Cell type and time point are not known. Each CDR3 is given without its conserved first and last residue.

j_call: TRBJ2-7
v_call: TRBV7-9
cdr3_length: 15
cdr3_aa: ASSLNHRRDRAYEQY

j_call: TRBJ2-3
v_call: TRBV29-1
cdr3_length: 12
cdr3_aa: SVGTGLSTDTQY

j_call: TRBJ2-3
v_call: TRBV7-3
cdr3_length: 9
cdr3_aa: ASSPGGVYY

j_call: TRBJ2-1
v_call: TRBV4-1
cdr3_length: 14
cdr3_aa: ASSPAGQRSYNEQF

j_call: TRBJ2-7
v_call: TRBV7-2
cdr3_length: 10
cdr3_aa: ASSSYIYEQY

j_call: TRBJ2-1
v_call: TRBV7-2
cdr3_length: 14
cdr3_aa: ASSLEGLSSYNEQF

j_call: TRBJ1-1
v_call: TRBV12-3/TRBV12-4
cdr3_length: 10
cdr3_aa: ASNLEGTEAF

j_call: TRBJ2-3
v_call: TRBV18
cdr3_length: 16
cdr3_aa: ASSPPGLAGGSTDTQY

j_call: TRBJ2-7
v_call: TRBV11-2
cdr3_length: 11
cdr3_aa: ASSLEPRHEQY

j_call: TRBJ1-5
v_call: TRBV7-2
cdr3_length: 12
cdr3_aa: ASSLQGLRQPQH

j_call: TRBJ1-6
v_call: TRBV18
cdr3_length: 14
cdr3_aa: DSSPPNTGRNSPLH

j_call: TRBJ1-6
v_call: TRBV10-3
cdr3_length: 13
cdr3_aa: AITEGGLNNSPLH

j_call: TRBJ1-6
v_call: TRBV9
cdr3_length: 10
cdr3_aa: ASSRENSPLH

j_call: TRBJ2-4
v_call: TRBV18
cdr3_length: 11
cdr3_aa: ASSLSSSNIQY

j_call: TRBJ2-2
v_call: TRBV3-1
cdr3_length: 14
cdr3_aa: ASSFSLNSNTGELF

j_call: TRBJ2-7
v_call: TRBV7-8
cdr3_length: 13
cdr3_aa: ASSFAQGRFYEQY

j_call: TRBJ2-5
v_call: TRBV20-1
cdr3_length: 10
cdr3_aa: SASYGFETQY

j_call: TRBJ2-7
v_call: TRBV10-3
cdr3_length: 18
cdr3_aa: AISESAKDREFISSYEQY

j_call: TRBJ2-1
v_call: TRBV5-1
cdr3_length: 13
cdr3_aa: ASSLAGQGLGEQF

j_call: TRBJ2-5
v_call: TRBV20-1
cdr3_length: 11
cdr3_aa: SPARGAQETQY

j_call: TRBJ2-7
v_call: TRBV3-1
cdr3_length: 13
cdr3_aa: ASSQTDGRGNEQY

j_call: TRBJ1-5
v_call: TRBV4-1
cdr3_length: 14
cdr3_aa: ASSQDSGTPNQPQH

j_call: TRBJ2-1
v_call: TRBV20-1
cdr3_length: 13
cdr3_aa: SARISGSSYNEQF

j_call: TRBJ2-1
v_call: TRBV20-1
cdr3_length: 14
cdr3_aa: SAIGLAGEGYNEQF

j_call: TRBJ1-1
v_call: TRBV10-3
cdr3_length: 12
cdr3_aa: AISRGSQGTEAF

j_call: TRBJ2-1
v_call: TRBV6-2/TRBV6-3
cdr3_length: 12
cdr3_aa: ASSRDPGVVEQF

j_call: TRBJ2-1
v_call: TRBV5-5
cdr3_length: 16
cdr3_aa: ASSLDGGRKIAGGEQF

j_call: TRBJ2-7
v_call: TRBV5-1
cdr3_length: 12
cdr3_aa: ATRAGLGSYEQY

j_call: TRBJ2-1
v_call: TRBV20-1
cdr3_length: 12
cdr3_aa: SAGRREGLHEQF

j_call: TRBJ2-6
v_call: TRBV12-3/TRBV12-4
cdr3_length: 12
cdr3_aa: ASSLGAGANVLT

j_call: TRBJ2-2
v_call: TRBV9
cdr3_length: 12
cdr3_aa: ASSVGPSTGELF

j_call: TRBJ1-2
v_call: TRBV6-5
cdr3_length: 11
cdr3_aa: ASSVTGGDGYT

j_call: TRBJ2-1
v_call: TRBV12-3/TRBV12-4
cdr3_length: 12
cdr3_aa: ASSLVLAGSSKF

j_call: TRBJ2-3
v_call: TRBV7-8
cdr3_length: 15
cdr3_aa: ASSSRAGSGRTDTQY

j_call: TRBJ2-1
v_call: TRBV2
cdr3_length: 10
cdr3_aa: ASSEGGRDQF

j_call: TRBJ2-3
v_call: TRBV12-3/TRBV12-4
cdr3_length: 12
cdr3_aa: ASSLVGSADTQY

j_call: TRBJ2-2
v_call: TRBV11-2
cdr3_length: 14
cdr3_aa: ASSSPGLKNTGELF